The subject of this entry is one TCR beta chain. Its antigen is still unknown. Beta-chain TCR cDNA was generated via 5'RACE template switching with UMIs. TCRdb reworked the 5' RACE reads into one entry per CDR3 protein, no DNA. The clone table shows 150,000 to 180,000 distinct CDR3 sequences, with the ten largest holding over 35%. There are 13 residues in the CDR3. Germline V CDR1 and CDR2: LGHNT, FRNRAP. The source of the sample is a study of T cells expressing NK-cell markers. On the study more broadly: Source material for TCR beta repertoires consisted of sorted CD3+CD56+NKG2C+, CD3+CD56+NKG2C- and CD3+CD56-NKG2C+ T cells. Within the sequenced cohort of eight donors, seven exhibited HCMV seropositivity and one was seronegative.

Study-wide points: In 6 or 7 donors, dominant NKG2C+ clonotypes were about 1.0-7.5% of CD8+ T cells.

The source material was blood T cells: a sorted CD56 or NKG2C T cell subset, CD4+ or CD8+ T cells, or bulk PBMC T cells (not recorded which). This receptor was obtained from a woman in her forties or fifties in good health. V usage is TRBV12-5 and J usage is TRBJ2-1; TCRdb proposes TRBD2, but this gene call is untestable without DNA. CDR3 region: CASGLAGNNEQFF.